The 9 T cell receptor beta chains reported below all come from one sample, sequenced in a study of CD8 T cells in Susac syndrome. Random-hexamer reverse transcription was applied to roughly 0.5 to 1 ug RNA. In TCRdb, the immunoSEQ multiplex PCR reads were re-called with MiXCR into one record per CDR3 protein. The data hold under 200,000 distinct CDR3 sequences, with about 96% observed a single time. The sample comprised CD4+ T cells from PBMCs. These TCRs come from a human donor with Susac syndrome.

The chain couples TRBV14 to TRBJ2-1, with no clear D. Germline CDR1 and CDR2: SGHDN and FVKESK. The CDR3 loop spans 14 amino acids. Trimming shortened V by 0 bases and J by 2 bases, and 5 bases separated the two germline ends. CDR3 nucleotides: TGTGCCAGCAGCCAAGATTTAGCCTACAATGAGCAGTTCTTC. It codes for CASSQDLAYNEQFF.

This chain uses TRBV7-9 with TRBJ2-7, with 9 bases aligning to TRBD1. This CDR3 spans 15 amino acids. Germline values: CDR1 SEHNR, CDR2 FQNEAQ (reference sequence). Germline trimming cut 4 bases from V and 6 bases from J; bases unmatched to any gene: 10. CDR3 region: CASSSGTGPHREQYV. For the CDR3, the DNA is TGTGCCAGCAGCTCCGGGACAGGGCCTCATCGCGAGCAGTACGTC.

This chain links TRBV7-2 with TRBJ2-3, with 9 bases lining up with TRBD2. Per the germline V gene, CDR1 is SGHTA and CDR2 is FQGNSA. The CDR3 runs to 17 residues. V was pared by 4 bases and J by 0 bases, with 8 bases of the junction left unmatched. The CDR3 protein is CASSSRLAASSTDTQYF. The DNA of the CDR3 is TGTGCCAGCAGCTCCCGACTAGCGGCCTCTAGCACAGATACGCAGTATTTT.

This clonotype has just one count. The CDR3: CASSQGLYRSSYEQYF. The CDR3 coding sequence is TGTGCCAGCAGTCAGGGCCTCTACCGTAGCTCCTACGAGCAGTACTTC. The rearrangement links TRBV12-3 or TRBV12-4 to TRBJ2-7, with a tentative D call TRBD1 (5 bases). Trimming took off 5 bases at V and 0 bases at J, with 17 bases between the two ends. The CDR3 contains 16 residues.

The CDR3 is CATSRDRRNYGYTF. In nucleotides, the CDR3 is TGTGCCACCAGCAGAGACCGACGGAACTATGGCTACACCTTC. The rearrangement uses TRBV15 and TRBJ1-2; D uncertain. This CDR3 spans 14 amino acids. V lost 0 bases and J lost 2, with 7 bases in between. The germline V gene encodes CDR1 LNHNV and CDR2 YYDKDF (reference sequence).

The genes are TRBV30 and TRBJ2-7; no clear D gene. This CDR3 region has 11 residues. The germline V and J ends were trimmed by 8 bases and 6 bases, with 14 bases remaining between them. Germline V CDR1 and CDR2: GTSNPN, SVGIG (reference sequence). The CDR3 bases are TGTGCCGGAACCAGAGTGGGCGAGCAGTACTTC. Protein product: CAGTRVGEQYF.

The chain joins TRBV20-1 to TRBJ2-5; possible D gene TRBD2, 6 bases. There are 13 residues in the CDR3. Trimming took off 6 bases at V and 0 bases at J, with 11 bases between the two ends. Germline assignment: CDR1 DFQATT and CDR2 SNEGSKA (reference sequence). DNA for the CDR3: TGCAGTGCACGCGGAGGGTACCAAGAGACCCAGTACTTC. This codes for CSARGGYQETQYF.

The chain joins TRBV20-1 to TRBJ2-4, with 7 bases fitting TRBD2. Germline V gene lookup returns CDR1 DFQATT and CDR2 SNEGSKA (reference sequence). The trim removed 5 bases at V and 8 bases at J, leaving 15 bases unmatched. This CDR3 is 15 amino acids long. The CDR3 loop reads CSAWLAATGTDIQYF. Here the CDR3 DNA reads TGCAGTGCTTGGCTAGCGGCCACTGGGACGGACATTCAGTACTTC.

V usage is TRBV7-9 and J usage is TRBJ2-5, with D possibly being TRBD1 (5 bases). This CDR3 is built from 14 residues. Germline values: CDR1 SEHNR, CDR2 FQNEAQ (reference sequence). V lost 2 bases to trimming and J lost 3 bases, with 10 bases between them. In nucleotides, the CDR3 is TGTGCCAGCAGCTTATGGGGCAGGGAAGAGACCCAGTACTTC. It translates to CASSLWGREETQYF.